The 9 T cell receptor beta chains below come from one sample, sequenced in a study of T cells in Graves' hyperthyroidism and ophthalmopathy. Amplified TCR beta CDR3 regions came from RNA transcripts. The TCR CDR3 first-round RT-PCR relied on the HTBI primer set. TCRdb independently ran MiXCR on the multiplex PCR reads; one entry per CDR3 protein. This sample carries 400,000 to 500,000 distinct CDR3 sequences, approximately 15% of them seen once, and the ten largest clones take about 12%. Sequences were obtained from blood. The receptors derive from a man younger than 30 with Graves' ophthalmopathy.

This clonotype was counted many times. The gene calls are TRBV18 and TRBJ2-1; the match to TRBD1 covers 7 bases. Trimming cost V 2 bases and J 2 bases; bases outside gene matches: 6. Germline values: CDR1 KGHSH, CDR2 LQKENI. This CDR3 comprises 16 residues. The CDR3 DNA sequence: TGTGCCAGCTCACCATTCGGACAGGTCACCTACAATGAGCAGTTCTTC. Its protein is CASSPFGQVTYNEQFF.

This clonotype was counted a few times. V and J are TRBV10-3 and TRBJ2-3; 9 positions match TRBD2. The trim removed 6 bases at V and 5 bases at J, leaving 0 bases unmatched. Germline values: CDR1 ENHRY, CDR2 SYGVKD. This CDR3 comprises 12 residues. CDR3 region: CAIRLAGDTQYF. As DNA, the CDR3 is TGTGCCATCAGACTAGCGGGAGATACGCAGTATTTT.

The V call is TRBV14, the J call TRBJ2-7; 7 nucleotides match TRBD2. Germline CDR1 SGHDN, CDR2 FVKESK. After removal of 6 bases from V and 0 bases from J, the junction contained 8 bases not matched to a gene. The CDR3 runs 15 residues. CDR3 protein: CASSPGLGASYEQYF. CDR3 in DNA: TGTGCCAGCAGTCCCGGACTAGGGGCCTCCTACGAGCAGTACTTC.

This clonotype was recorded a few times. This rearrangement joins TRBV12-5 to TRBJ2-3; 8 bases align to TRBD2. V trimming: 2 bases; J trimming: 3 bases; junction bases outside the gene matches: 10. CDR3 length: 17 amino acids. Germline V gene lookup returns CDR1 LGHNT and CDR2 FRNRAP. The CDR3 DNA sequence: TGTGCTAGTGGTTTGAGTCGGGGGGGGGGCTTAACAGATACGCAGTATTTT. This translates into CASGLSRGGGLTDTQYF.

This clonotype was found many times. The rearrangement joins TRBV30 to TRBJ2-2; perhaps TRBD1 as D (6 bases). V gave up 1 base and J gave up 3 bases, with 12 bases separating them. In germline, CDR1 is GTSNPN, CDR2 SVGIG (reference sequence). The CDR3 totals 15 residues. CDR3 sequence: CAWSEPGADTGELFF. The DNA for the CDR3 is TGTGCCTGGAGTGAGCCAGGGGCGGACACCGGGGAGCTGTTTTTT. Filled out from reference TRBV30 and TRBJ2-2, the complete variable domain reads SQTIHQWPATLVQPVGSPLSLECTVEGTSNPNLYWYRQAAGRGLQLLFYSVGIGQISSEVPQNLSASRPQDRQFILSSKKLLLSDSGFYLCAWSEPGADTGELFFGEGSRLTVL.

This clonotype has a count of ten or more. The V call is TRBV18, the J call TRBJ2-7; D is possibly TRBD1 (5 bases). Germline V lookup: CDR1 KGHSH, CDR2 LQKENI. The CDR3 totals 13 residues. The V end lost 0 bases, the J end lost 3 bases, and 6 bases lay between the germline ends. CDR3: CASSPPGDYEQYF. CDR3 DNA sequence: TGTGCCAGCTCACCACCAGGGGACTACGAGCAGTACTTC.

In this sample, this clonotype turned up a few times. The gene calls are TRBV5-5 and TRBJ1-2, with unresolved D. Between the trimmed V and J ends, which lost 0 bases and 7 bases, there was a span of 13 bases. The CDR3 runs to 14 residues. Per germline, CDR1 SGHKS and CDR2 YYEKEE (reference sequence). The CDR3 DNA sequence: TGTGCCAGCAGCTTGGAACCCGGGAGAAGTGGCTACACCTTC. It is translated as CASSLEPGRSGYTF.

This clonotype was observed many times. This chain uses TRBV2 with TRBJ1-6; D gene uncertain. Trimming shortened V by 2 bases and J by 0 bases, and 11 bases separated the two germline ends. Germline CDR1 and CDR2: SNHLY and FYNNEI. The CDR3 is made up of 17 amino acids. This CDR3 reads CASSEPRLNSYNSPLHF. CDR3 DNA: TGTGCCAGCAGTGAACCACGGCTAAACTCCTATAATTCACCCCTCCACTTT.

This clonotype was detected a few times. The chain recombines TRBV6-4 with TRBJ1-2; D possibly corresponds to TRBD1 (6 bases). Trimming took off 5 bases at V and 4 bases at J, with 11 bases between the two ends. The CDR3 contains 13 residues. Germline CDR1 and CDR2: MRHNA and SNTAGT. CDR3 in amino acids: CASSTTGTYGYTF. The CDR3 coding sequence is TGTGCCAGCAGTACGACAGGAACCTATGGCTACACCTTC.